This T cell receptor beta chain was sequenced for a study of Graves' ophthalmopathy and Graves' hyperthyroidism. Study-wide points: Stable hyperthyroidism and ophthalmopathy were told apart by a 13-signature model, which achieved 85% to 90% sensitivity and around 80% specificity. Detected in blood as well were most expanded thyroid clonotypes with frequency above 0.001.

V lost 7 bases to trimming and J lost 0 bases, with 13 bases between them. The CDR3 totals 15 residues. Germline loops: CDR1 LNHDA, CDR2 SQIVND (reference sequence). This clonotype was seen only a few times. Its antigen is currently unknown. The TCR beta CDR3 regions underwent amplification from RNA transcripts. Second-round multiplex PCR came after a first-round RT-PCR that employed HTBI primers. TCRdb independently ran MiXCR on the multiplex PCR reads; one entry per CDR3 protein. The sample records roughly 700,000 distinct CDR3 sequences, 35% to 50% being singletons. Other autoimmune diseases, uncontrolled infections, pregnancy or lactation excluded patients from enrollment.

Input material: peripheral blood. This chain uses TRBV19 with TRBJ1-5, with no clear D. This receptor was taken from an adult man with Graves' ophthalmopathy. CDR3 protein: CASTSRGYSNQPQHF. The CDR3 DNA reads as TGTGCCAGTACCTCGCGGGGATATAGCAATCAGCCCCAGCATTTT.